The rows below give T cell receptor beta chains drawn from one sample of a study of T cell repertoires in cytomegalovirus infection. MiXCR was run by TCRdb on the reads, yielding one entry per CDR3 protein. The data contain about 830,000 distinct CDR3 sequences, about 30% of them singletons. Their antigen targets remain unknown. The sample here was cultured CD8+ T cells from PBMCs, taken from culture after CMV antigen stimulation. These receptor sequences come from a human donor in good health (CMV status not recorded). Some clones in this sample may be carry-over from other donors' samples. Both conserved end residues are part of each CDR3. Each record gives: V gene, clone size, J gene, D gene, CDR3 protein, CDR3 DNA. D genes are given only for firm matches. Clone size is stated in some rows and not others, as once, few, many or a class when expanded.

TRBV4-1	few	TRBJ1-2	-	CASSSGYGLNYGYTF	TGCGCCAGCAGCTCCGGGTATGGGCTTAACTATGGCTACACCTTC
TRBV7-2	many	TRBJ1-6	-	CASSQAGNSPLHF	TGTGCCAGCAGCCAAGCGGGGAATTCACCCCTCCACTTT
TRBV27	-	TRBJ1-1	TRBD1	CASSSDRVETEAFF	TGTGCCAGCAGTTCGGACAGGGTAGAAACTGAAGCTTTCTTT
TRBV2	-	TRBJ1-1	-	CARLQGVEAFF	TGTGCCAGACTACAGGGCGTTGAAGCTTTCTTT
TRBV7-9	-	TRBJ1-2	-	CASSPLSEKGDRMIGYTF	TGTGCCAGCAGCCCCCTTTCGGAAAAGGGGGACCGAATGATCGGCTACACCTTC
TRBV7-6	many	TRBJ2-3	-	CASRDSPSTDTQYF	TGTGCCAGCAGGGACAGTCCTAGCACAGATACGCAGTATTTT
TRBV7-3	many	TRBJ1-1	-	CASSLKGGTEAFF	TGTGCCAGCAGCTTAAAGGGAGGGACTGAAGCTTTCTTT
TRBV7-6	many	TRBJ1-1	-	CASSLLGTTEAFF	TGTGCCAGCAGCTTGTTGGGGACCACTGAAGCTTTCTTT
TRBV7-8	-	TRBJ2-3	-	CASSFRSSSTDTQYF	TGTGCCAGCAGCTTTCGTAGTTCTTCCACAGATACGCAGTATTTT
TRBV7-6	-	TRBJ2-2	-	CASGLNSYTGELFF	TGTGCCAGCGGCTTAAATAGTTACACCGGGGAGCTGTTTTTT
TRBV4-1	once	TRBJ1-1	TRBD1	CASSQIAGGPMNTEAFF	TGCGCCAGCAGCCAGATAGCAGGGGGCCCCATGAACACTGAAGCTTTCTTT
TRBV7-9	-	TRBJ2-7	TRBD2	CASSLAGGEGRTYEQYF	TGTGCCAGCAGCTTAGCGGGCGGGGAGGGACGGACCTACGAGCAGTACTTC
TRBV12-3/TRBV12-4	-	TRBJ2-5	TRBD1	CASSRDRGLEETQYF	TGTGCCAGCAGTCGCGACAGGGGGCTTGAGGAGACCCAGTACTTC
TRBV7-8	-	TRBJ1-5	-	CASSLGAGAGSNQPQHF	TGTGCCAGCAGCTTGGGGGCGGGGGCCGGGAGCAATCAGCCCCAGCATTTT
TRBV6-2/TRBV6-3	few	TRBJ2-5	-	CASSYPEAGIREETQYF	TGTGCCAGCAGTTACCCCGAGGCAGGAATTAGGGAAGAGACCCAGTACTTC
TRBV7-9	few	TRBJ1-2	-	CASSSTLGQPYYGYTF	TGTGCCAGCAGCTCGACCCTCGGACAGCCCTACTATGGCTACACCTTC
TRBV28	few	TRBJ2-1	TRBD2	CASSSASGGPPYNEQFF	TGTGCCAGCAGTTCCGCGAGCGGGGGGCCACCCTACAATGAGCAGTTCTTC
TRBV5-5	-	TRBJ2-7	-	CASSPEVGASLEQYF	TGTGCCAGCAGCCCTGAGGTGGGCGCATCCCTCGAGCAGTACTTC
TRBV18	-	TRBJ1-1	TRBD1	CASSPSGTGVEAFF	TGTGCCAGCTCACCATCGGGGACAGGGGTGGAAGCTTTCTTT
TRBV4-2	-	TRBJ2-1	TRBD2	CASSQEGTSWDNEQFF	TGTGCCAGCAGCCAAGAAGGGACTAGTTGGGACAATGAGCAGTTCTTC
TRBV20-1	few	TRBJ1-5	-	CSAERGVRSNQPQHF	TGCAGTGCCGAGAGAGGGGTGAGAAGCAATCAGCCCCAGCATTTT
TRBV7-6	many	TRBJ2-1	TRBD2	CASSLGASGVAYNEQFF	TGTGCCAGCAGCTTAGGGGCTAGCGGGGTCGCCTACAATGAGCAGTTCTTC
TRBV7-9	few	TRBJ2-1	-	CASSFILSEIEQFF	TGTGCCAGCAGCTTTATTTTATCCGAAATTGAGCAGTTCTTC
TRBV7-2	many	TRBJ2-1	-	CASSSGVGFTREQFF	TGTGCCAGCAGCTCCGGGGTGGGGTTCACACGTGAGCAGTTCTTC
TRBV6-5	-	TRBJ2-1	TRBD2	CASSPGRAGLRNEQFF	TGTGCCAGCAGTCCCGGAAGAGCGGGGCTCCGGAATGAGCAGTTCTTC
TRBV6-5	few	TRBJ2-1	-	CASSPRLEGEQFF	TGTGCCAGCAGTCCCCGACTAGAGGGTGAGCAGTTCTTC
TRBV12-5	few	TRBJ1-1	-	CASGLMGPPGTEAFF	TGTGCTAGTGGTTTGATGGGACCCCCAGGGACTGAAGCTTTCTTT
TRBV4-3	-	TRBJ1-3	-	CASSQDFSGNTIYF	TGCGCCAGCAGCCAAGATTTCTCGGGAAACACCATATATTTT
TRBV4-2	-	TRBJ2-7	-	CASSQGGLSHYEQYF	TGTGCCAGCAGCCAGGGAGGCCTATCTCACTACGAGCAGTACTTC
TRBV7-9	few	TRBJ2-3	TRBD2	CASSLRERGDTQYF	TGTGCCAGCAGCTTAAGAGAGCGGGGAGATACGCAGTATTTT
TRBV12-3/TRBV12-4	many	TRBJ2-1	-	CASSPSETVRNEQFF	TGTGCCAGCAGCCCCTCGGAGACCGTCCGGAATGAGCAGTTCTTC
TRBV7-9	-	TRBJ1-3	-	CASSPTLTSGNTIYF	TGTGCCAGCAGCCCCACTCTTACCTCTGGAAACACCATATATTTT
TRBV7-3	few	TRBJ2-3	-	CASSPRGGGGTDTQYF	TGTGCCAGCAGCCCTAGGGGGGGGGGCGGCACAGATACGCAGTATTTT
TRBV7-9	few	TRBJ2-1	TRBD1	CASSTRTGEGSSYNEQFF	TGTGCCAGCAGCACCCGGACAGGCGAGGGAAGCTCCTACAATGAGCAGTTCTTC
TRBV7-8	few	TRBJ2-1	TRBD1	CASSLETGGEQFF	TGTGCCAGCAGCTTAGAGACAGGGGGTGAGCAGTTCTTC
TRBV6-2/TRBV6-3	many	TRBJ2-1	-	CASSYTDSYNEQFF	TGTGCCAGCAGTTACACCGACAGTTACAATGAGCAGTTCTTC
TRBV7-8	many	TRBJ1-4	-	CASSLTYRDDFYYATNEKLFF	TGTGCCAGCAGCCTGACTTACAGGGACGACTTCTATTATGCAACTAATGAAAAACTGTTTTTT
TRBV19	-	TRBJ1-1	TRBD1	CASSISGRGRTEAFF	TGTGCCAGTAGTATCTCAGGGAGGGGGCGGACTGAAGCTTTCTTT
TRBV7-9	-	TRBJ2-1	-	CASSLENYNEQFF	TGTGCCAGCAGCTTGGAGAATTACAATGAGCAGTTCTTC
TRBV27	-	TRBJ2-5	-	CASGYETQYF	TGTGCCAGCGGATATGAGACCCAGTACTTC
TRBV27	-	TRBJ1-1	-	CASWGGANEAFF	TGTGCCAGCTGGGGGGGGGCGAATGAAGCTTTCTTT
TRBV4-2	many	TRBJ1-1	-	CASSQAGRTNTEAFF	TGTGCCAGCAGCCAAGCTGGCAGGACGAACACTGAAGCTTTCTTT
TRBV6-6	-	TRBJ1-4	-	CASALRPVSATNEKLFF	TGTGCCAGTGCCCTACGGCCGGTTTCTGCAACTAATGAAAAACTGTTTTTT
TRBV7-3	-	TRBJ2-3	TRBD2	CASSFLPGLAGGRTPDTQYF	TGTGCCAGCAGCTTCTTACCGGGACTAGCGGGGGGCCGTACCCCGGATACGCAGTATTTT
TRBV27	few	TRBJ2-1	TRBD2	CASSLPGGIYNEQFF	TGTGCCAGCAGTTTACCGGGGGGGATCTACAATGAGCAGTTCTTC
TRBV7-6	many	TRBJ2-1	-	CASSLPPAGIGNEQFF	TGTGCCAGCAGCTTACCCCCCGCAGGTATAGGCAATGAGCAGTTCTTC
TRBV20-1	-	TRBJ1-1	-	CSAFRRGGLDTEAFF	TGCAGTGCATTCCGCAGGGGCGGGTTGGACACTGAAGCTTTCTTT
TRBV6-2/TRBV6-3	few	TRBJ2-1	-	CASDVGGFYNEQFF	TGTGCCAGCGATGTAGGAGGGTTCTACAATGAGCAGTTCTTC
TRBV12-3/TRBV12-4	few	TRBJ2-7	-	CASSATTGSYEQYF	TGTGCCAGCAGCGCAACGACAGGAAGCTACGAGCAGTACTTC
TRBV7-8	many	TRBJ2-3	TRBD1	CASSPLEGQVINTQYF	TGTGCCAGCAGCCCCCTCGAGGGACAGGTTATCAATACGCAGTATTTT
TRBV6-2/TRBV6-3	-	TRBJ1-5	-	CASSYVRQINQPQHF	TGTGCCAGCAGTTACGTGAGACAGATAAATCAGCCCCAGCATTTT
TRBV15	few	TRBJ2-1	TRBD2	CATSGQAPVTSGVHSYNEQFF	TGTGCCACCAGCGGCCAGGCCCCCGTGACTAGCGGGGTTCACTCCTACAATGAGCAGTTCTTC
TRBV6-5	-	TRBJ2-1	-	CASSYSNGGTGEQFF	TGTGCCAGCAGTTACTCGAATGGAGGGACGGGTGAGCAGTTCTTC